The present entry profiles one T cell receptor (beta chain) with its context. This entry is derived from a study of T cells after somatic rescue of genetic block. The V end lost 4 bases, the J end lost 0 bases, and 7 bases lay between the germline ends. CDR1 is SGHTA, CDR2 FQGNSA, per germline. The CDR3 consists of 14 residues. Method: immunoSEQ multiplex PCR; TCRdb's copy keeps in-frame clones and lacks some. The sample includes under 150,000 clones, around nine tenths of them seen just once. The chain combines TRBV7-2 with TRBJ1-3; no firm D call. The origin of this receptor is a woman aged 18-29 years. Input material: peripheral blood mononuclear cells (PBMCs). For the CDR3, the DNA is TGTGCCAGCAGCTCCCCTTACTCTGGAAACACCATATATTTT. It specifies CASSSPYSGNTIYF.